This T cell receptor beta chain was sequenced during a study of T cells in Graves' hyperthyroidism and ophthalmopathy. It was RNA transcripts that yielded the amplified TCR beta CDR3 regions. The primer set for the first-round RT-PCR of the TCR CDR3 was HTBI. TCRdb reprocessed the multiplex PCR reads with MiXCR, giving one entry per CDR3 protein. Among 500,000 or so distinct CDR3 sequences listed, 15% to 20% were seen once. The source of this sequence is a young woman with Graves' ophthalmopathy. What was sequenced was blood.

Here the CDR3 reads CASSVSPLAGGPYEQFF. CDR3 coding DNA: TGTGCCAGCAGCGTAAGTCCCCTGGCGGGAGGGCCCTATGAGCAGTTCTTC. V usage is TRBV9 and J usage is TRBJ2-1; TRBD2 aligns across 9 bases. V was clipped by 1 base and J by 8 bases; unmatched bases: 13. Per the germline V gene, CDR1 is SGDLS and CDR2 is YYNGEE. The CDR3 is made up of 17 amino acids. Full variable domain (rest looked up from reference TRBV9 and TRBJ2-1): DSGVTQTPKHLITATGQRVTLRCSPRSGDLSVYWYQQSLDQGLQFLIQYYNGEERAKGNILERFSAQQFPDLHSELNLSSLELGDSALYFCASSVSPLAGGPYEQFFGPGTRLTVL.